This T cell receptor beta chain was identified during a study of T-cell memory formation after mild COVID-19. Whole-study context: Clusters were largely donor specific.

Points from the study as a whole: CD4+ clones that contracted lay mainly in CM and EM; CD8+ ones lay in EMRA.

TCRdb analysed the 5' RACE reads with MiXCR anew, one entry per CDR3 protein. Of about 430,000 distinct CDR3 sequences listed, approximately 25% are singletons. CDR3 size: 11 residues. The germline gives CDR1 MNHEY, CDR2 SVGAGI. Trimming shortened V by 9 bases and J by 5 bases, and 10 bases separated the two germline ends. Comment on this clonotype: Its cognate antigen is unknown.

The sequenced sample consisted of PBMCs or a T cell subset sorted from them (not recorded which). This TCR was sampled from an adult woman who had mild COVID-19 (a few samples of this study predate the infection). Cell type and time point are not known. The chain joins TRBV6-5 to TRBJ1-1, with a tentative D call TRBD1 (6 bases). The CDR3 DNA sequence: TGTGCCAGTCAGGGGAGGACTGAAGCTTTCTTT. Protein product: CASQGRTEAFF.